Below are 12 T cell receptor beta chains sequenced from a single sample in a study of T-cell reconstitution after alpha-beta-depleted transplantation in children. A TCRbeta library incorporating unique molecular identifiers was prepared. TCRdb processed the PCR reads anew with MiXCR; each CDR3 protein has one entry. The sample includes 500,000 to 650,000 distinct CDR3 sequences, about an eighth of them seen just once. Sequences were derived from PBMCs, mostly from graft donor cells, sampled 360 days after TCRalphabeta/CD19-depleted stem cell transplant. The receptors derive from a male patient younger than 18 who had a stem cell transplant for acute myeloid leukemia, so the T cells may come from the graft donor.

Notes on this clonotype: One end of the junction fails to match germline, which may point to a read error. The chain employs TRBV28 and TRBJ1-2, with 7 bases fitting TRBD1. The germline V gene encodes CDR1 MDHEN and CDR2 SYDVKM. The CDR3 covers 13 residues. In DNA form, the CDR3 reads TGTGCCAGCAGCCCCACAGGGGCCTATGGCGACACCTTC. Amino acid sequence: CASSPTGAYGDTF.

This clonotype was seen many times. The rearrangement links TRBV28 to TRBJ1-2; no firm D call. The V gene's germline CDR1 is MDHEN and CDR2 SYDVKM. This CDR3 region has 13 residues. The V end was cut by 2 bases, the J end by 5 bases, with 9 bases between. CDR3 protein: CASSLRSGYGYTF. CDR3 nucleotides: TGTGCCAGCAGTTTACGTTCGGGATATGGCTACACCTTC.

This CDR3 is CASSPLTGVTQYF. CDR3 nucleotides: TGTGCCAGCAGCCCCCTCACGGGAGTGACCCAGTACTTC. V gene TRBV7-9 combines with J gene TRBJ2-5; a weak D match, TRBD2 (6 bases). This CDR3 has 13 residues. Per the germline V gene, CDR1 is SEHNR and CDR2 is FQNEAQ (reference sequence). V was clipped by 5 bases and J by 7 bases, with 14 bases between them.

This clonotype has a count of ten or more. V gene TRBV7-9 combines with J gene TRBJ2-7; D is ambiguous. Trimming took off 6 bases at V and 0 bases at J, with 15 bases between the two ends. From germline, CDR1 is SEHNR and CDR2 FQNEAQ (reference sequence). CDR3 size: 15 residues. The CDR3 region is CASSFMLLGSYEQYF. The CDR3 DNA follows: TGTGCCAGCAGTTTCATGTTACTCGGCTCCTACGAGCAGTACTTC.

V and J are TRBV7-3 and TRBJ2-7, with 8 bases identical to TRBD2. CDR3 length: 13 amino acids. V dropped 2 bases and J dropped 12; count of bases not matched to a gene: 9. Germline values: CDR1 SGHTA, CDR2 FQGTGA. CDR3 DNA: TGTGCCAGCAGCTTAGCCCGAAGCGGGAGTTTGTACTTC. Protein: CASSLARSGSLYF.

The rearrangement joins TRBV20-1 to TRBJ2-7; possible D gene TRBD1, 7 bases. Germline CDR1 reads DFQATT; CDR2 reads SNEGSKA (reference sequence). The CDR3 extends over 13 amino acids. The V end lost 5 bases, the J end lost 4 bases, and 15 bases lay between the germline ends. Written as DNA, the CDR3 is TGCAGTGCTCCGCGGGGCAGGGGGTACGAGCAGTACTTC. Amino acid sequence: CSAPRGRGYEQYF.

There are a few counts of this clonotype. At one boundary the junction diverges from the germline segment, which might be a read error. CDR3 in amino acids: CASSSIPTVF. In nucleotides, the CDR3 is TGTGCCAGCAGCTCAATCCCTACAGTCTTC. V usage is TRBV7-9 and J usage is TRBJ1-2; no definite D call. CDR3 length equals 10 residues. Per the germline V gene, CDR1 is SEHNR and CDR2 is FQNEAQ (reference sequence).

This chain links TRBV20-1 with TRBJ2-1; 7 positions agree with TRBD1. Germline V gives CDR1 DFQATT, CDR2 SNEGSKA (reference sequence). The CDR3 runs 12 residues. J gave up 6 bases and V 3 bases, and 2 bases lay outside the gene matches. CDR3 loop: CSARTGFNEQFF. CDR3 in DNA: TGCAGTGCTAGGACAGGGTTCAATGAGCAGTTCTTC.

The chain joins TRBV15 to TRBJ2-7; weak D call: TRBD2 (6 bases). In germline, CDR1 is LNHNV, CDR2 YYDKDF (reference sequence). This CDR3 comprises 17 residues. The ends were cut back, 0 bases at V and 2 bases at J, with 17 bases in the middle. In DNA, the CDR3 is TGTGCCACCAGCAGAGACTACTCCGGGACTTCCCCCTACGAGCAGTACTTC. Its protein product is CATSRDYSGTSPYEQYF.

CDR3 sequence (DNA): TGTGCCAGCAGCGTAGTCGGCGGGAGGTACACCGGGGAGCTGTTTTTT. Protein: CASSVVGGRYTGELFF. The chain joins TRBV9 to TRBJ2-2; 8 bases fit TRBD2. This CDR3 region has 16 residues. Looked up from germline, CDR1 is SGDLS and CDR2 is YYNGEE. Trimming at V came to 0 bases and at J to 3 bases, leaving 4 bases not matched to a gene.

In its sample, this clonotype was seen many times. The chain employs TRBV20-1 and TRBJ2-3; D possibly uses TRBD1 or TRBD2 (5 bases each). V dropped 0 bases and J dropped 5 bases, with 18 bases sitting between them. The CDR3 contains 16 residues. Germline V gene lookup returns CDR1 DFQATT and CDR2 SNEGSKA (reference sequence). CDR3 loop: CSARDAQTGGKDTQYF. CDR3 nucleotide sequence: TGCAGTGCTAGAGATGCCCAGACTGGGGGAAAAGATACGCAGTATTTT.

This clonotype was detected a few times. The V and J genes are TRBV3-1 and TRBJ1-4; D gene uncertain. Germline V CDR1 and CDR2: LGHDT, YNNKEL (reference sequence). Trimming took off 4 bases at V and 5 bases at J, with 5 bases between the two ends. The CDR3 covers 12 residues. CDR3 loop: CASSPHNEKLFF. Here the CDR3 DNA reads TGTGCCAGCAGCCCCCACAATGAAAAACTGTTTTTT.